The 21 T cell receptor beta chains given below trace back to one sample, sequenced in a study of cytomegalovirus exposure and HLA in healthy donors. Data came from immunoSEQ multiplex PCR; TCRdb stores just in-frame clones and leaves some out. The table records under 200,000 clones, roughly 82% of them present only once. Sequenced sample: PBMCs. The receptors originated from a man younger than 35 in good health and CMV-seropositive.

The rearrangement uses TRBV18 and TRBJ1-5; no clear D. V lost 2 bases, J lost 5 bases, and 10 bases lay in between. The CDR3 has 14 amino acids. Germline CDR1 and CDR2: KGHSH and LQKENI. The CDR3 reads CASSPGGGDQPQHF. The CDR3 DNA reads TGTGCCAGCTCACCAGGTGGCGGGGATCAGCCCCAGCATTTT.

This clone showed up just a few times. This chain links TRBV15 with TRBJ2-7; 7 bases are shared with TRBD2. The germline gives CDR1 LNHNV, CDR2 YYDKDF (reference sequence). The CDR3 is 13 residues long. V lost 4 bases to trimming and J lost 3 bases; unmatched junction nucleotides: 3. The CDR3 region has the DNA TGTGCCACCAGCAAGCGGGACGTCTACGAGCAGTACTTC. Translated, it gives CATSKRDVYEQYF. Complete variable domain (other parts from reference TRBV15 and TRBJ2-7): DAMVIQNPRYQVTQFGKPVTLSCSQTLNHNVMYWYQQKSSQAPKLLFHYYDKDFNNEADTPDNFQSRRPNTSFCFLDIRSPGLGDTAMYLCATSKRDVYEQYFGPGTRLTVT.

The chain joins TRBV5-1 to TRBJ2-5; D might be TRBD2 (5 bases). CDR1 is SGHRS and CDR2 is YFSETQ in the germline V gene. V dropped 4 bases and J dropped 1 base, with 11 bases sitting between them. The CDR3 extends over 14 amino acids. The chain's CDR3 is CASSLGSSQETQYF. The CDR3 DNA follows: TGCGCCAGCAGCCTGGGGAGCTCCCAAGAGACCCAGTACTTC.

V usage is TRBV6-5 and J usage is TRBJ1-5; tentative D call: TRBD1 (6 bases). Germline loops: CDR1 MNHEY, CDR2 SVGAGI. The CDR3 has 14 amino acids. Deletions cut 5 bases from V and 6 bases from J, with 14 bases between. The CDR3, as DNA: TGTGCCAGCAGTCCAGGGGTTGAGGGTCAGCCCCAGCATTTT. This translates into CASSPGVEGQPQHF.

The chain is built from TRBV7-3 and TRBJ2-5; 7 nucleotides align to TRBD1. CDR1 is SGHTA, CDR2 FQGTGA, per germline. The CDR3 extends over 14 amino acids. Germline trimming cut 3 bases from V and 1 base from J; bases unmatched to any gene: 2. The CDR3 spells CASSFDRAQETQYF. CDR3 sequence (DNA): TGTGCCAGCAGCTTCGACAGGGCCCAAGAGACCCAGTACTTC. The full variable domain, completed using reference TRBV7-3 and TRBJ2-5, is GAGVSQTPSNKVTEKGKYVELRCDPISGHTALYWYRQSLGQGPEFLIYFQGTGAADDSGLPNDRFFAVRPEGSVSTLKIQRTERGDSAVYLCASSFDRAQETQYFGPGTRLLVL.

The genes are TRBV11-1 and TRBJ2-1; D possibly corresponds to TRBD1 (5 bases). The CDR3 is 12 amino acids. Germline CDR1 reads SGHAT; CDR2 reads FQDESV (reference sequence). Deletions cut 3 bases from V and 12 bases from J, with 12 bases between. CDR3 region: CASSFGAVAQFF. CDR3 coding DNA: TGTGCCAGCAGCTTTGGGGCAGTAGCGCAGTTCTTC.

This chain joins TRBV5-1 and TRBJ2-7, with 10 bases lining up with TRBD2. V was pared by 4 bases and J by 3 bases, with 10 bases of the junction left unmatched. CDR3 length: 16 residues. CDR1 and CDR2 (germline): SGHRS, YFSETQ. CDR3 residues: CASSPGSGTSVYEQYF. The CDR3 region has the DNA TGCGCCAGCAGCCCTGGTTCGGGGACTAGCGTCTACGAGCAGTACTTC.

CDR3 sequence reads: CATKGTGGLNTGELFF. In nucleotides, the CDR3 is TGTGCCACCAAAGGGACAGGGGGGTTGAACACCGGGGAGCTGTTTTTT. This chain connects TRBV27 to TRBJ2-2, with 11 bases fitting TRBD1. Germline trimming cut 10 bases from V and 1 base from J; bases unmatched to any gene: 8. The CDR3 is 16 residues long. Germline V gene data show CDR1 as MNHEY and CDR2 as SMNVEV (reference sequence).

The V call is TRBV11-2, the J call TRBJ2-7; weak D call: TRBD1 (5 bases). Looked up from germline, CDR1 is SGHAT and CDR2 is FQNNGV. Trimming removed 3 bases at V and 5 bases at J, with 17 bases between. The CDR3 is 15 residues long. Here the CDR3 reads CASSFANRNRNEQYF. The CDR3 region has the DNA TGTGCCAGCAGCTTTGCCAACAGGAATAGAAACGAGCAGTACTTC.

The rearrangement uses TRBV9 and TRBJ2-5, with D unresolved. Deletions cut 0 bases from V and 5 bases from J, with 11 bases between. From germline, CDR1 is SGDLS and CDR2 YYNGEE. This CDR3 contains 14 residues. The CDR3 loop reads CASSVGRFGETQYF. CDR3 bases: TGTGCCAGCAGCGTAGGACGGTTCGGGGAGACCCAGTACTTC.

The V gene is TRBV2, the J gene TRBJ2-7, with 9 bases that match TRBD2. V shed 6 bases, J shed 0 bases, and the junction held 6 bases outside the gene matches. The CDR3 loop spans 15 amino acids. Germline V CDR1 and CDR2: SNHLY, FYNNEI. The CDR3 protein is CASSPRSGSSYEQYF. The DNA of the CDR3 is TGTGCCAGCAGCCCTCGTAGCGGGAGCTCCTACGAGCAGTACTTC.

This chain connects TRBV30 to TRBJ1-4; the match to TRBD1 covers 8 bases. CDR1 GTSNPN and CDR2 SVGIG come from the germline V gene (reference sequence). This CDR3 is built from 17 residues. The ends lost 1 base at V and 7 bases at J; junction bases unmatched: 14. This CDR3 is CAWSAVGSRTGSEKLFF. DNA of the CDR3: TGTGCCTGGAGTGCCGTTGGGAGCAGGACAGGGAGTGAAAAACTGTTTTTT.

The chain is built from TRBV5-4 and TRBJ2-7; TRBD2 matches 7 bases. The CDR3 has 15 residues. Losses at the gene ends were 4 bases for V and 4 bases for J; bases not matched to a gene: 11. Germline assignment: CDR1 SGHNT and CDR2 YYREEE (reference sequence). CDR3 loop: CASSPGGSGLYEQYF. The DNA of the CDR3 is TGTGCCAGCAGCCCAGGCGGGAGCGGGTTGTACGAGCAGTACTTC.

The chain is built from TRBV7-8 and TRBJ2-7, with TRBD2 as a possible D gene (6 bases). The CDR3 extends over 15 amino acids. From germline, CDR1 is SGHVS and CDR2 FQNEAQ. The V end was cut by 3 bases, the J end by 2 bases, with 14 bases between. The CDR3 nucleotides are TGTGCCAGCAGCTTGGAGGGACTCTTCCCCTACGAGCAGTACTTC. This gives the protein CASSLEGLFPYEQYF.

The chain uses TRBV7-2 and TRBJ1-2; TRBD1 agrees at 9 bases. The CDR3 length is 14 residues. V trimming: 8 bases; J trimming: 8 bases; junction bases outside the gene matches: 12. Germline CDR1 reads SGHTA; CDR2 reads FQGNSA. CDR3 DNA: TGTGCCAGCCGCTATGGGGACAGGGTAGACGGCTACACCTTC. Translating it yields CASRYGDRVDGYTF.

V gene TRBV28 combines with J gene TRBJ1-5, with D tentatively TRBD1 (5 bases). CDR1 is MDHEN and CDR2 is SYDVKM in the germline V gene. CDR3 length: 13 amino acids. V lost 6 bases and J lost 6, with 12 bases in between. This CDR3 reads CASRKQDGQPQHF. CDR3 sequence (DNA): TGTGCCAGCAGGAAACAGGACGGTCAGCCCCAGCATTTT.

This chain links TRBV28 with TRBJ2-5; D is possibly TRBD2 (6 bases). CDR3 size: 15 residues. The V gene lost 5 bases and the J gene lost 5 bases, with 18 bases spanning the gap. Germline CDR1 is MDHEN and CDR2 is SYDVKM. The CDR3, as DNA: TGTGCCAGCAGTCTAGCCCTAGCGTTAGTGGAGACCCAGTACTTC. Amino acids: CASSLALALVETQYF.

The chain carries TRBV4-2 and TRBJ1-5; D uncertain. CDR1 is LGHNA, CDR2 YNFKEQ, per germline. V gave up 4 bases and J gave up 0 bases, with 7 bases separating them. This CDR3 spans 14 amino acids. CDR3 protein: CASSPDYSNQPQHF. As DNA, the CDR3 is TGTGCCAGCAGCCCGGACTATAGCAATCAGCCCCAGCATTTT.

V usage is TRBV5-1 and J usage is TRBJ2-5; 10 bases fit TRBD1. The J segment lost 4 bases and the V segment lost 2 bases, leaving 5 bases of the junction unmatched. This CDR3 comprises 15 residues. Germline V gene lookup returns CDR1 SGHRS and CDR2 YFSETQ. The CDR3 sequence: CASSLTGQGLETQYF. As DNA, the CDR3 is TGCGCCAGCAGCTTAACGGGACAGGGGTTAGAGACCCAGTACTTC.

The chain carries TRBV7-6 and TRBJ2-5; D call uncertain. From germline, CDR1 is SGHVS and CDR2 FNYEAQ. The ends were cut back, 0 bases at V and 5 bases at J, with 7 bases in the middle. The CDR3 is 13 amino acids. The CDR3 reads CASSLALGETQYF. DNA for the CDR3: TGTGCCAGCAGCTTAGCGCTCGGGGAGACCCAGTACTTC. The complete variable domain, with remaining parts taken from reference TRBV7-6 and TRBJ2-5, reads GAGVSQSPRYKVTKRGQDVALRCDPISGHVSLYWYRQALGQGPEFLTYFNYEAQQDKSGLPNDRFSAERPEGSISTLTIQRTEQRDSAMYRCASSLALGETQYFGPGTRLLVL.

The chain employs TRBV2 and TRBJ2-1; D is ambiguous. CDR3 size: 11 residues. Trimming shortened V by 7 bases and J by 4 bases, and 5 bases separated the two germline ends. CDR1 and CDR2 (germline): SNHLY, FYNNEI. DNA of the CDR3: TGTGCCAGCATCTTGTACAATGAGCAGTTCTTC. Protein product: CASILYNEQFF.